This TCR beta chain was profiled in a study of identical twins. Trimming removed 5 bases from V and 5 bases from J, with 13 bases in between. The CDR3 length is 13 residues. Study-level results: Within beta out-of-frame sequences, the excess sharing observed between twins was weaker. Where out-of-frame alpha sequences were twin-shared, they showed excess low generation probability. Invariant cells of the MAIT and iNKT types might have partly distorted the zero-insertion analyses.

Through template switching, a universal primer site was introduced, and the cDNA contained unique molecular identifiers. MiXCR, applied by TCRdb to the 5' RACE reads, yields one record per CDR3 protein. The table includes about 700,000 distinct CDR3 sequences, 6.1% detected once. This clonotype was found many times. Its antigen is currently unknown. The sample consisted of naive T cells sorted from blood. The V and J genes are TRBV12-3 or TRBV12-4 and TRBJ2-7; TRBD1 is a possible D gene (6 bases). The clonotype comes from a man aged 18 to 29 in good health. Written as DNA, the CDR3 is TGTGCCAGCAGTGTAGACAGGCCCCACGAGCAGTACTTC. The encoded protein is CASSVDRPHEQYF.